The 11 T cell receptor beta chains below were found in one sample sequenced in a study of cytomegalovirus exposure and HLA in healthy donors. Both 60 Vbeta primers and 13 Jbeta primers went into the PCR. Sequenced by immunoSEQ multiplex PCR; TCRdb stores in-frame clones only, minus some. The sample yields about 150,000 clones, just under 75% seen once. Sequencing input: PBMCs. The receptor set was obtained from a woman under 30 in good health and CMV-seronegative.

The V gene is TRBV4-1, the J gene TRBJ1-4; D might be TRBD1 (5 bases). The V gene lost 6 bases and the J gene lost 2 bases, with 16 bases spanning the gap. Germline CDR1 and CDR2: MGHRA and YSYEKL. The CDR3 spans 16 residues. The CDR3 sequence is CASRPWGRQTNEKLFF. DNA of the CDR3: TGCGCCAGCAGACCTTGGGGTCGACAGACTAATGAAAAACTGTTTTTT.

This chain joins TRBV18 and TRBJ2-1, with TRBD1 identical over 9 bases. In germline, CDR1 is KGHSH, CDR2 LQKENI. Germline trimming cut 3 bases from V and 3 bases from J; bases unmatched to any gene: 6. The CDR3 has 16 residues. CDR3 coding DNA: TGTGCCAGCTCACCGTCCGGGACAGGGTTCTACAATGAGCAGTTCTTC. It encodes CASSPSGTGFYNEQFF.

This clone was recorded once. This chain uses TRBV19 with TRBJ2-3, with 9 bases aligning to TRBD1. The J segment lost 4 bases and the V segment lost 5 bases, leaving 7 bases of the junction unmatched. The CDR3 has 15 amino acids. The germline V gene has CDR1 LNHDA and CDR2 SQIVND (reference sequence). CDR3 sequence reads: CASSVRDRDSDTQYF. In nucleotides, the CDR3 is TGTGCCAGTAGTGTTAGGGACAGGGACTCAGATACGCAGTATTTT.

V gene TRBV29-1 combines with J gene TRBJ1-3, with D unclear. Trimming stripped 3 bases from V and 4 bases from J, with 19 bases between. This CDR3 contains 16 residues. CDR1 is SQVTM and CDR2 is ANQGSEA in the germline V gene. The CDR3 DNA sequence: TGCAGCGTTGAGTCTGTCGGAGCGGGTGCAGGAAACACCATATATTTT. It codes for CSVESVGAGAGNTIYF.

This clone occurred a few times. The genes are TRBV19 and TRBJ2-1, with TRBD1 as a possible D gene (5 bases). The V end lost 6 bases, the J end lost 6 bases, and 21 bases lay between the germline ends. Germline-derived CDR1 and CDR2 are LNHDA and SQIVND (reference sequence). CDR3 length: 16 residues. DNA for the CDR3: TGTGCCAGTAGAAATGCAGGCCAGGGCGACCCCAATGAGCAGTTCTTC. As protein: CASRNAGQGDPNEQFF. Combining the CDR3 with reference TRBV19 and TRBJ2-1 gives the whole variable domain DGGITQSPKYLFRKEGQNVTLSCEQNLNHDAMYWYRQDPGQGLRLIYYSQIVNDFQKGDIAEGYSVSREKKESFPLTVTSAQKNPTAFYLCASRNAGQGDPNEQFFGPGTRLTVL.

This clone was seen just once. The chain has TRBV5-1 and TRBJ2-1; 10 nucleotides line up with TRBD2. The germline CDR1 and CDR2 sequences are SGHRS and YFSETQ. The CDR3 sequence is 13 residues long. V lost 2 bases to trimming and J lost 13 bases; unmatched junction nucleotides: 6. CDR3 sequence reads: CASSLEAGGPQFF. DNA of the CDR3: TGCGCCAGCAGCTTAGAAGCGGGGGGGCCACAGTTCTTC.

V and J are TRBV6-1 and TRBJ2-7; possible D gene TRBD2, 5 bases. Per germline, CDR1 MNHNS and CDR2 SASEGT. V was pared by 7 bases and J by 3 bases, with 10 bases between. The CDR3 has 12 residues. The DNA for the CDR3 is TGTGCCAGCACCGCAACTAGCTACGAGCAGTACTTC. The encoded protein is CASTATSYEQYF.

The table lists this clone with a few counts. The genes are TRBV15 and TRBJ1-4; D is unresolved. The CDR3 sequence is 15 residues long. Germline V CDR1 and CDR2: LNHNV, YYDKDF (reference sequence). V dropped 2 bases and J dropped 3 bases, with 10 bases sitting between them. CDR3 protein: CATSRRRTPNEKLFF. The CDR3 DNA follows: TGTGCCACCAGCAGAAGAAGGACTCCTAATGAAAAACTGTTTTTT. Looking up the rest from reference TRBV15 and TRBJ1-4 gives the full variable domain: DAMVIQNPRYQVTQFGKPVTLSCSQTLNHNVMYWYQQKSSQAPKLLFHYYDKDFNNEADTPDNFQSRRPNTSFCFLDIRSPGLGDTAMYLCATSRRRTPNEKLFFGSGTQLSVL.

The V call is TRBV7-2, the J call TRBJ2-1; TRBD2 matches 8 bases. V dropped 1 base and J dropped 6; count of bases not matched to a gene: 5. The CDR3 runs to 15 residues. Germline loops: CDR1 SGHTA, CDR2 FQGNSA. The CDR3 reads CASSLVSAGANEQFF. In DNA form, the CDR3 reads TGTGCCAGCAGCTTAGTCTCAGCGGGAGCCAATGAGCAGTTCTTC.

The chain has TRBV28 and TRBJ1-4, with 7 nucleotides matching TRBD1. Trimming cost V 6 bases and J 7 bases; bases outside gene matches: 8. The CDR3 length is 14 residues. Germline V gene sequence: CDR1 MDHEN, CDR2 SYDVKM. CDR3 coding DNA: TGTGCCAGCAGCTTACAGGGGTTTAGTGAAAAACTGTTTTTT. Protein sequence: CASSLQGFSEKLFF.

This clone was found a few times. V and J are TRBV11-3 and TRBJ2-3; TRBD2 aligns across 9 bases. This CDR3 region has 15 residues. CDR1 is SGHNT, CDR2 YENEEA, per germline. Germline trimming cut 3 bases from V and 4 bases from J; bases unmatched to any gene: 5. CDR3 protein: CASSFRGREADTQYF. CDR3 nucleotide sequence: TGTGCCAGCAGCTTTCGCGGGAGGGAGGCAGATACGCAGTATTTT.